This is a list of T cell receptor beta chains from one sample in a study of beta chain features in type 1 diabetes. The protocol was immunoSEQ multiplex PCR, while the TCRdb copy is restricted to in-frame clones and leaves out a portion. The profile shows hundreds of thousands of clones, 9.3% of them singletons. The sample was central memory CD4+ T cells from blood. These receptors all come from a man aged 25-45 years with type 1 diabetes. CDR3s include the opening cysteine and the closing phenylalanine or tryptophan. A D gene is named only where the DNA matches it firmly. Clone size is not always given. Where it is, it says once, few, many or a class for expanded clones.

size	V	length	D	J	CDR3	DNA
few	TRBV5-1	16	-	TRBJ2-2	CASSPLVRENTGELFF	TGCGCCAGCAGCCCGCTGGTGAGGGAGAACACCGGGGAGCTGTTTTTT
-	TRBV29-1	14	-	TRBJ2-5	CSVEDPQYQETQYF	TGCAGCGTTGAAGATCCCCAGTACCAAGAGACCCAGTACTTC
few	TRBV28	15	-	TRBJ1-6	CASSSTGTRNSPLHF	TGTGCCAGCAGTTCAACAGGGACGCGTAATTCACCCCTCCACTTT
-	TRBV29-1	12	-	TRBJ2-5	CSVEDSPQTQYF	TGCAGCGTTGAGGACAGCCCGCAAACCCAGTACTTC
few	TRBV5-5	14	-	TRBJ2-5	CASSLEAYQETQYF	TGTGCCAGCAGCTTGGAAGCATATCAAGAGACCCAGTACTTC
few	TRBV28	15	TRBD1	TRBJ1-2	CASSSLGTDLYGYTF	TGTGCCAGCAGTAGCTTAGGGACAGACCTCTATGGCTACACCTTC
-	TRBV9	15	-	TRBJ2-2	CASSDRAGNNGELFF	TGTGCCAGCAGCGACCGCGCAGGGAATAACGGGGAGCTGTTTTTT
many	TRBV2	15	TRBD2	TRBJ2-5	CASSPRLAGVGDQYF	TGTGCCAGCAGTCCTCGACTAGCGGGGGTGGGTGACCAGTACTTC
-	TRBV25-1	15	-	TRBJ1-6	CASSLKRGDDSPLHF	TGTGCCAGCAGCTTAAAACGGGGGGACGATTCACCCCTCCACTTT
-	TRBV4-3	17	TRBD2	TRBJ2-1	CASSQDALAGVNNEQFF	TGCGCCAGCAGCCAAGATGCACTCGCGGGGGTTAACAATGAGCAGTTCTTC
few	TRBV19	14	-	TRBJ1-2	CASSTPGRDYGYTF	TGTGCCAGTAGTACCCCCGGCAGGGACTATGGCTACACCTTC
-	TRBV30	12	-	TRBJ1-5	CAWRMGNQPQHF	TGTGCCTGGAGGATGGGAAATCAGCCCCAGCATTTT
few	TRBV7-9	15	TRBD1	TRBJ1-2	CASSPQTGTDYGYTF	TGTGCCAGCAGCCCGCAAACCGGGACAGACTATGGCTACACCTTC
-	TRBV7-6	13	TRBD1	TRBJ1-1	CATRTGKDTEAFF	TGTGCCACGCGGACAGGGAAGGACACTGAAGCTTTCTTT